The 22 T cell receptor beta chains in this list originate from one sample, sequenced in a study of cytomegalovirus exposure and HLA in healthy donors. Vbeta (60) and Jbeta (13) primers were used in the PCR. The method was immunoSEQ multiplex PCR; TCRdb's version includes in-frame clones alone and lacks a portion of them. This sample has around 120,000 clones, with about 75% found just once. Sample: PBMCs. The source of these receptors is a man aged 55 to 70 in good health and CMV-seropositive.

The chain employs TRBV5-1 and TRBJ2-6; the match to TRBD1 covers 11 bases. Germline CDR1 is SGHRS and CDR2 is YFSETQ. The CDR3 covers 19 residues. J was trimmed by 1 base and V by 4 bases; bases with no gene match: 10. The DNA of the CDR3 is TGCGCCAGCAGCCCAACAGGGACAGGGGGTCCGTCTGGGGCCAACGTCCTGACTTTC. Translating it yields CASSPTGTGGPSGANVLTF.

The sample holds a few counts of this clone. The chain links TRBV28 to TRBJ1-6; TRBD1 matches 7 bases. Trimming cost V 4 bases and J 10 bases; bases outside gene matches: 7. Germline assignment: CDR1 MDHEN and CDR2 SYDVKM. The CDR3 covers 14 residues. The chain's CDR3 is CASSSGGFGSPLHF. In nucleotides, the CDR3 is TGTGCCAGCAGTTCAGGGGGATTCGGGTCACCCCTCCACTTT.

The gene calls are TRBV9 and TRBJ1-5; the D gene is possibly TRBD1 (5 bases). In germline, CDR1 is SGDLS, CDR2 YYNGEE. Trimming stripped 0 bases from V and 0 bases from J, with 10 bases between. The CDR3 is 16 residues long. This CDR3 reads CASSVGTGGSNQPQHF. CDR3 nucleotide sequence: TGTGCCAGCAGCGTAGGTACGGGGGGTAGCAATCAGCCCCAGCATTTT.

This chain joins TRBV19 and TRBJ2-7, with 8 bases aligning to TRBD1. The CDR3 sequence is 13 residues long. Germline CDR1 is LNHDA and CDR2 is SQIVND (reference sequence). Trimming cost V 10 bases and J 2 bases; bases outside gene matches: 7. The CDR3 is CANRTGSAYEQYF. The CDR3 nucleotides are TGTGCCAACCGGACAGGGTCAGCCTACGAGCAGTACTTC.

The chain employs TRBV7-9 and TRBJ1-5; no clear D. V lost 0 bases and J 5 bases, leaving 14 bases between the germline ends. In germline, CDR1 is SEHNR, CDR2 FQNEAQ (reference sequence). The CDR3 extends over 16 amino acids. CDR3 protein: CASSLARGPTDQPQHF. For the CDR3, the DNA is TGTGCCAGCAGCTTAGCTCGAGGCCCAACGGATCAGCCCCAGCATTTT.

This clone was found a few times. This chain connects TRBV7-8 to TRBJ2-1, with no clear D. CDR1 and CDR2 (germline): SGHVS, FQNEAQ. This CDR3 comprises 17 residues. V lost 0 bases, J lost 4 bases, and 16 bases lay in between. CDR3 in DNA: TGTGCCAGCAGCTTAGCGGAAGGCACTACGAAATACAATGAGCAGTTCTTC. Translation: CASSLAEGTTKYNEQFF.

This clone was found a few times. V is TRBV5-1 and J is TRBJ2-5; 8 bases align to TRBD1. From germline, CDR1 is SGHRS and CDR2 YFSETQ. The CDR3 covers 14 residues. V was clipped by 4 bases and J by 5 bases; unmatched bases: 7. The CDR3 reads CASSMQGARETQYF. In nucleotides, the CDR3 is TGCGCCAGCAGCATGCAGGGGGCTCGCGAGACCCAGTACTTC.

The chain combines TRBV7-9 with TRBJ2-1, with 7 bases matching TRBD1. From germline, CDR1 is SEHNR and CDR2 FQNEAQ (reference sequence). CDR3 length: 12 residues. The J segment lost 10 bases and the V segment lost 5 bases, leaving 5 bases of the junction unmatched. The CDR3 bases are TGTGCCAGCAGCCGGGACAGACGAGAGCAGTTCTTC. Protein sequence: CASSRDRREQFF.

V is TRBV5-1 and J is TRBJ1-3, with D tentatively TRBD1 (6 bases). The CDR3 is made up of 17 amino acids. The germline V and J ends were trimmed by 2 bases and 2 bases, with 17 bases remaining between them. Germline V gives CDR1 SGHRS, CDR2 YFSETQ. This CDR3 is CASSLSRPGQTGNTIYF. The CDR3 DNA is TGCGCCAGCAGCTTAAGCCGACCGGGACAAACTGGAAACACCATATATTTT.

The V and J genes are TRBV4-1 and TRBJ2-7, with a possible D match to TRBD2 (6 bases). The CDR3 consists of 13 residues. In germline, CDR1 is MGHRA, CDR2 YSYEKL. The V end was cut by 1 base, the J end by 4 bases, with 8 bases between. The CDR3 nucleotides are TGCGCCAGCAGCCAAGCCGGGACTTACGAGCAGTACTTC. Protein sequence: CASSQAGTYEQYF.

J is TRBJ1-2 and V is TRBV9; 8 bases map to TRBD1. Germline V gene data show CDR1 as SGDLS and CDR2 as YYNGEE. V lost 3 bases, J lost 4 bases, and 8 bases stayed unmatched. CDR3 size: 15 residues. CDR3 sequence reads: CASSGSTGDFYGYTF. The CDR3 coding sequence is TGTGCCAGCAGCGGGTCGACAGGGGATTTCTATGGCTACACCTTC.

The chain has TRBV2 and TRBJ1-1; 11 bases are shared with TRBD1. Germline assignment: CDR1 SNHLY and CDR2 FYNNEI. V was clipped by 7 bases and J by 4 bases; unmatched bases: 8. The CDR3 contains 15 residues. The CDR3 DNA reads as TGTGCCAGCAAGCCCCCCGGGACAGGGGGCACTGAAGCTTTCTTT. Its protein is CASKPPGTGGTEAFF.

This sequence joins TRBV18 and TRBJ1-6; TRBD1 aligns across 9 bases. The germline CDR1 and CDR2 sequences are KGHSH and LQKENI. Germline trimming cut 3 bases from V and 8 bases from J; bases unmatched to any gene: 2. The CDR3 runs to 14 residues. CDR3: CASSPGQGYSPLHF. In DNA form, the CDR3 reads TGTGCCAGCTCACCGGGACAGGGATATTCACCCCTCCACTTT.

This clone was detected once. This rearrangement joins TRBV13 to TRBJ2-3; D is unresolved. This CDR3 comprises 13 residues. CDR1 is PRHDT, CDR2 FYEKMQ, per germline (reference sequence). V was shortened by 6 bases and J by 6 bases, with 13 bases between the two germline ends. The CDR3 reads CASSPPNSDTQYF. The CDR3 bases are TGTGCCAGCAGTCCTCCGAACTCGGATACGCAGTATTTT.

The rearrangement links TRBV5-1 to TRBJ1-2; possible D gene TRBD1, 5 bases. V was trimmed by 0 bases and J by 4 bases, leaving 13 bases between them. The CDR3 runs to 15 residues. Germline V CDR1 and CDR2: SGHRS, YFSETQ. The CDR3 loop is CASSLDRTASYGYTF. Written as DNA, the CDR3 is TGCGCCAGCAGCTTGGACAGGACGGCAAGCTATGGCTACACCTTC.

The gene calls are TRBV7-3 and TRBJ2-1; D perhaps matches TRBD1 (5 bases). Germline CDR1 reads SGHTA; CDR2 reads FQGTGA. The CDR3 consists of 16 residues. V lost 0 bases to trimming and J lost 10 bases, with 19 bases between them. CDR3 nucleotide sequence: TGTGCCAGCAGCTTAACGATCTTCAGGGTCGGAACGGAGCAGTTCTTC. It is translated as CASSLTIFRVGTEQFF.

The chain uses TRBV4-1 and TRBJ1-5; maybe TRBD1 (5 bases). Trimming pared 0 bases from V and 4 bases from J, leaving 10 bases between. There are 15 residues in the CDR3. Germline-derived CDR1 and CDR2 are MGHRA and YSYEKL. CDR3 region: CASSQDLGRNQPQHF. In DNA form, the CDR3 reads TGCGCCAGCAGCCAAGATTTGGGGCGGAATCAGCCCCAGCATTTT.

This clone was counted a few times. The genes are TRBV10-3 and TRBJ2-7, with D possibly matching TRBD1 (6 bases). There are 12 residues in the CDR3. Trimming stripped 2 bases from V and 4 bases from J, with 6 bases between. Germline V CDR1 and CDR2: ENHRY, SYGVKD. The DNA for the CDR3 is TGTGCCATCAGTGAGAGGGGGTACGAGCAGTACTTC. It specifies CAISERGYEQYF.

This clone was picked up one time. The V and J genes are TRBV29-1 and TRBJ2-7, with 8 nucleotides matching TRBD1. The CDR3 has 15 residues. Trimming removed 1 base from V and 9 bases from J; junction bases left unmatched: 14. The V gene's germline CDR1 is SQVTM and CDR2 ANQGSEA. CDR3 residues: CSVEGTVTGARLQYF. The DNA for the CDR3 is TGCAGCGTTGAAGGGACGGTGACAGGGGCACGTTTGCAGTACTTC.

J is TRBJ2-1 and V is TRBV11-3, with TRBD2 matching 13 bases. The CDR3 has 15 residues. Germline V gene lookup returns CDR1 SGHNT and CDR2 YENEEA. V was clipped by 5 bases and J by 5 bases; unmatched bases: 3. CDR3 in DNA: TGTGCCAGCAGCCCCGGGACTAGCGGGAACAATGAGCAGTTCTTC. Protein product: CASSPGTSGNNEQFF. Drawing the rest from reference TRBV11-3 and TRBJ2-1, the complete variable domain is EAGVVQSPRYKIIEKKQPVAFWCNPISGHNTLYWYLQNLGQGPELLIRYENEEAVDDSQLPKDRFSAERLKGVDSTLKIQPAELGDSAVYLCASSPGTSGNNEQFFGPGTRLTVL.

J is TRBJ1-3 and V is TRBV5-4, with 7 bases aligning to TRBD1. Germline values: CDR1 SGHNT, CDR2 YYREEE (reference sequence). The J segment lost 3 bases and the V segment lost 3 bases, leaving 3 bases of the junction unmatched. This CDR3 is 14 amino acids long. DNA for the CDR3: TGTGCCAGCAGCTCACAGGGGTATGGAAACACCATATATTTT. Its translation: CASSSQGYGNTIYF.

The DNA for the CDR3 is TGTGCCATCAGTCCCCTAGATCTAGAGGGAAACACCATATATTTT. It specifies CAISPLDLEGNTIYF. The rearrangement joins TRBV10-3 to TRBJ1-3; D unresolved. CDR3 length: 15 residues. The V and J ends lost 5 bases and 4 bases respectively, with 15 bases between them. The V gene's germline CDR1 is ENHRY and CDR2 SYGVKD.